The clone carrying this T cell receptor beta chain was counted many times. TCRdb itself ran the 5' RACE reads through MiXCR, one entry per CDR3 protein. Here the sample spans roughly 38,000 distinct CDR3 sequences, over 15% being singletons. Unmatched junction bases numbered 8, after V lost 5 bases and J lost 3 bases. Germline V gene lookup returns CDR1 MGHDK and CDR2 SYGVNS. This CDR3 region has 16 residues. This sequence originates from a female donor with breast cancer. This chain joins TRBV25-1 and TRBJ1-2, with TRBD1 identical over 11 bases. Source material: naive CD4+ T cells sorted from a lymph node. Subset reported: naive CD4+ T cells, CD4+CD45RA+CD25-. The CDR3 spells CASSHTGTGGDYGYTF. The CDR3 DNA sequence: TGTGCCAGCAGTCATACCGGGACAGGGGGTGACTATGGCTACACCTTC.